This entry features one T cell receptor (beta chain) sequence. According to the study, TCR beta libraries were built with iRepertoire HTBI primers and CDR3-region Arm-PCR. A single record per CDR3 protein comes from TCRdb applying MiXCR to the multiplex PCR reads. The table includes more than 350,000 distinct CDR3 sequences, around 20% detected once. Regarding time point: persistent/refractory GD, antithyroid drugs over 5 years with positive TRAb. The authors made the TCR library using RNA they extracted from PBMCs. This record comes from a study of regulatory T cells in long-lasting Graves disease. This CDR3 has 17 amino acids. Germline CDR1 LNHDA, CDR2 SQIVND (reference sequence). V dropped 3 bases and J dropped 4; count of bases not matched to a gene: 14.

The clonotype comes from a female donor with Graves disease. Source: peripheral blood mononuclear cells (PBMCs), taken when the disease was refractory, from a patient treated with antithyroid drugs. This chain uses TRBV19 with TRBJ2-7; 8 bases agree with TRBD2. The CDR3 nucleotides are TGTGCCAGTAGTATCGGGGGGGGGACCTCGGGAAGATACGAGCAGTACTTC. Translating gives CASSIGGGTSGRYEQYF. The whole variable domain, remainder taken from reference TRBV19 and TRBJ2-7, is DGGITQSPKYLFRKEGQNVTLSCEQNLNHDAMYWYRQDPGQGLRLIYYSQIVNDFQKGDIAEGYSVSREKKESFPLTVTSAQKNPTAFYLCASSIGGGTSGRYEQYFGPGTRLTVT.